This TCR beta chain was found in a study of shared clonotypes between healthy human individuals. Study background: The composition of the donors was a couple of women and a few men aged 18 to 49.

TCRdb's copy holds only in-frame clones and misses some; the assay was immunoSEQ multiplex PCR. In the table there are about 470,000 clones, roughly three quarters of which are singletons. The sample taken for sequencing was PBMCs. The sequence came from a woman in her thirties or forties in good health. Some clones in this sample may be carry-over from other donors' samples.

CDR3 DNA: TGCGCCAGCAGCCAAGTTCTGGGGGAGGGTACCGATGAAGATACGCAGTATTTT. Encoded protein: CASSQVLGEGTDEDTQYF. This chain uses TRBV4-1 with TRBJ2-3, with 7 bases fitting TRBD2. Germline V lookup: CDR1 MGHRA, CDR2 YSYEKL. The junction had 15 bases not matched to a gene; V was cut back by 1 base and J by 5 bases. The CDR3 covers 18 residues.